This T cell receptor (beta chain) was sequenced during a study of T cells after somatic rescue of genetic block (dated by TCRdb to 2020 to 2021). Background for the entire study: What the study looked at was long-term robustness, specifically in a T-cell system that came about through somatic rescue of a genetic block in T-cell development.

On this clone itself: Its antigen is still unknown. Base qualities are missing; no much larger clone stands one base away.

The CDR3 sequence holds 13 residues, the cysteine and phenylalanine included. Only the CDR3 DNA is retained, 39 bases long and in frame from the first base. V is trimmed back by 2 bases and J by 11 bases, and the junction contains 8 bases that no gene match accounts for. The germline V gene supplies CDR1 SGHTA and CDR2 FQGNSA. The method behind the library was the immunoSEQ multiplex PCR assay. The source is immuneACCESS, and TCRdb retained only in-frame sequences with V and J called. Part of the clones is not carried over; for the studies checked, unresolved V genes explain less than half of this, and the remainder is unexplained. Present in this sample are some 9,200 clones, 74% of which were seen just once. Of the sample, less than 25% is held by the ten largest clones.

The chain couples TRBV7-2 to TRBJ1-1; 7 bases in the junction line up with TRBD1. Sequenced sample: peripheral blood mononuclear cells (PBMCs). The sequence derives from a boy younger than 18. CDR3 loop: CASSLQGGEGAFF. At the DNA level, the sequence is TGTGCCAGCAGCTTACAAGGGGGCGAGGGCGCTTTCTTT.